The following is a T cell receptor (beta chain) sequence with its context. Naive CD8 cells were CD45RO-negative, positively selected for CCR7, excluding terminally differentiated effector memory CD45RA+ cells. The CDR3 is made up of 15 amino acids. With V trimmed by 0 bases and J by 4 bases, 6 bases remained unmatched. The germline gives CDR1 SGHNT, CDR2 YYREEE (reference sequence). This sample stems from a study of shared clonotypes between healthy human individuals. TCRdb's copy holds only in-frame clones and misses some; the assay was immunoSEQ multiplex PCR. The sample has about 2 million clones, about 95% seen once.

The chain recombines TRBV5-4 with TRBJ2-7; 8 positions match TRBD1. This receptor was obtained from a man aged 18 to 30 in good health. The sample consisted of naive CD8+ T cells sorted from blood. CDR3 amino acids: CASSLVGTGLYEQYF. The CDR3 DNA reads as TGTGCCAGCAGCTTGGTGGGGACAGGCTTATACGAGCAGTACTTC.